The 20 T cell receptor beta chains presented below share a single source sample, sequenced in a study of T-cell reconstitution after alpha-beta-depleted transplantation in children. Unique molecular identifiers were incorporated during preparation of the TCRbeta library. In TCRdb, the PCR reads were re-called with MiXCR into one record per CDR3 protein. The sample lists roughly 610,000 distinct CDR3 sequences; roughly a tenth were seen once. Here the sequenced sample was PBMCs from the stem cell graft donor, taken from the stem cell graft. The origin of the receptors is a human donor who donated a stem cell graft to a child with acute myeloid leukemia.

There are a few counts of this clonotype. The V and J genes are TRBV20-1 and TRBJ2-7; 7 nucleotides align to TRBD2. CDR1 DFQATT and CDR2 SNEGSKA come from the germline V gene (reference sequence). The V and J ends lost 3 bases and 0 bases, in that order; junction bases with no gene match: 8. The CDR3 has 15 residues. The CDR3 region is CSARVVLADSYEQYF. CDR3 coding DNA: TGCAGTGCTAGGGTGGTGCTAGCGGACTCCTACGAGCAGTACTTC.

This clonotype occurred a few times. The chain links TRBV20-1 to TRBJ2-7; D is unresolved. Germline V gives CDR1 DFQATT, CDR2 SNEGSKA (reference sequence). Trimming pared 0 bases from V and 2 bases from J, leaving 11 bases between. This CDR3 has 14 amino acids. The CDR3 DNA sequence: TGCAGTGCTAGAGATGCCCAACTTGCCTACGAGCAGTACTTC. Translating gives CSARDAQLAYEQYF.

This clonotype has more than one count but fewer than ten. V gene TRBV20-1 combines with J gene TRBJ2-5; perhaps D is TRBD1 or TRBD2 (7 bases each). Trimming took 7 bases from V and 4 from J, leaving 13 bases between them. Germline CDR1 is DFQATT and CDR2 is SNEGSKA (reference sequence). CDR3 size: 12 residues. The CDR3 DNA sequence: TGCAGTGAGTCCAGGGGGGGAGAGACCCAGTACTTC. Its protein product is CSESRGGETQYF.

V gene TRBV19 combines with J gene TRBJ2-7; D gene uncertain. Deletions cut 9 bases from V and 3 bases from J, with 21 bases between. The CDR3 covers 15 residues. The germline gives CDR1 LNHDA, CDR2 SQIVND (reference sequence). The CDR3 bases are TGTGCCAGGGCCCTGGGGATTCTTCTAAACTACGAGCAGTACTTC. Amino acids: CARALGILLNYEQYF.

In this sample, this clonotype turned up a few times. This chain uses TRBV5-1 with TRBJ2-7; a possible D gene is TRBD2 (5 bases). CDR1 is SGHRS and CDR2 is YFSETQ in the germline V gene. The V and J ends lost 7 bases and 4 bases respectively, with 15 bases between them. CDR3 length: 13 residues. CDR3 amino acids: CASARATGYEQYF. The CDR3 bases are TGCGCCAGCGCTAGAGCGACGGGGTACGAGCAGTACTTC.

This clonotype was observed many times. The chain has TRBV14 and TRBJ2-1; D is uncertain. The germline V gene encodes CDR1 SGHDN and CDR2 FVKESK. CDR3 length equals 12 residues. Trimming took off 0 bases at V and 10 bases at J, with 7 bases between the two ends. The CDR3 here is CASSQDLGEQFF. CDR3 coding DNA: TGTGCCAGCAGCCAAGATCTCGGAGAGCAGTTCTTC.

This clonotype was observed a few times. The rearrangement joins TRBV24-1 to TRBJ2-3, with D possibly TRBD2 on 6 matching bases. The CDR3 runs to 14 residues. In germline, CDR1 is KGHDR, CDR2 SFDVKD. With 3 bases removed from V and 4 bases from J, the gap between germline ends came to 10 bases. This CDR3 reads CATSDPGEADTQYF. The CDR3 DNA reads TGTGCCACCAGTGATCCGGGAGAAGCAGATACGCAGTATTTT.

The rearrangement uses TRBV12-3 or TRBV12-4 and TRBJ2-3, with D perhaps matching TRBD2 (6 bases). The length of the CDR3 is 16 residues. V gave up 7 bases and J gave up 0 bases, with 17 bases separating them. This CDR3 reads CASTDGKGGSTDTQYF. CDR3 in DNA: TGTGCCAGCACCGACGGGAAGGGAGGTAGCACAGATACGCAGTATTTT.

This clonotype was found a few times. The chain uses TRBV2 and TRBJ2-4; maybe TRBD2 (5 bases). Germline CDR1 is SNHLY and CDR2 is FYNNEI. V lost 8 bases, J lost 0 bases, and 14 bases lay in between. The length of the CDR3 is 15 residues. In DNA form, the CDR3 reads TGTGCCAGCCTCCGGGATACCATAGCCAAAAACATTCAGTACTTC. This encodes CASLRDTIAKNIQYF. The whole variable domain, filled in from reference TRBV2 and TRBJ2-4, reads EPEVTQTPSHQVTQMGQEVILRCVPISNHLYFYWYRQILGQKVEFLVSFYNNEISEKSEIFDDQFSVERPDGSNFTLKIRSTKLEDSAMYFCASLRDTIAKNIQYFGAGTRLSVL.

The V gene is TRBV12-3 or TRBV12-4, the J gene TRBJ1-2; 7 bases match TRBD1. The CDR3 sequence is 12 residues long. J was trimmed by 5 bases and V by 6 bases; bases with no gene match: 3. The CDR3 is CASSPGQYGYTF. CDR3 sequence (DNA): TGTGCCAGCAGCCCGGGACAGTATGGCTACACCTTC.

This clonotype was recorded many times. The J gene is TRBJ2-2, the V gene TRBV7-2; D remains unclear. V was pared by 1 base and J by 7 bases, with 19 bases between. Germline V gene data show CDR1 as SGHTA and CDR2 as FQGNSA. There are 17 residues in the CDR3. The CDR3 is CASSLGPPRGIGGELFF. The CDR3 DNA reads TGTGCCAGCAGCTTAGGGCCCCCCCGTGGAATTGGCGGGGAGCTGTTTTTT.

The sample holds a few counts of this clonotype. DNA for the CDR3: TGTGCCAGCAGCCAACAGGGGGCCTCCTCTGGAAACACCATATATTTT. It specifies CASSQQGASSGNTIYF. The rearrangement joins TRBV12-3 or TRBV12-4 to TRBJ1-3; 9 bases are a match to TRBD1. Unmatched junction bases numbered 6, after V lost 6 bases and J lost 0 bases. CDR3 size: 16 residues.

In this sample, this clonotype turned up once. The final CDR3 position lacks the conserved phenylalanine or tryptophan, pointing to a likely read error. The gene calls are TRBV5-1 and TRBJ1-4; D is ambiguous. The V gene's germline CDR1 is SGHRS and CDR2 YFSETQ. The CDR3 has 14 residues. Trimming stripped 0 bases from V and 8 bases from J, with 11 bases between. CDR3 region: CASSLGGVGEKLFL. CDR3 nucleotides: TGCGCCAGCAGCTTGGGCGGAGTAGGAGAAAAACTGTTTCTT.

V is TRBV20-1 and J is TRBJ1-6, with D tentatively TRBD1 (6 bases). In germline, CDR1 is DFQATT, CDR2 SNEGSKA (reference sequence). The V end lost 0 bases, the J end lost 7 bases, and 19 bases lay between the germline ends. There are 17 residues in the CDR3. The CDR3 sequence: CSARERARNQGNSPLHF. CDR3 sequence (DNA): TGCAGTGCTAGAGAGAGGGCGCGCAATCAGGGGAATTCACCCCTCCACTTT.

This clonotype was seen many times. This rearrangement joins TRBV7-2 to TRBJ2-5; 13 bases align to TRBD2. V shed 5 bases and J 7 bases; nucleotides not matched to a gene: 10. The germline CDR1 and CDR2 sequences are SGHTA and FQGNSA. This CDR3 spans 16 amino acids. The CDR3 sequence: CASSRGLAGEGPTQYF. In DNA, the CDR3 is TGTGCCAGCAGCCGCGGACTAGCGGGAGAGGGGCCGACCCAGTACTTC. Looking up the rest from reference TRBV7-2 and TRBJ2-5 gives the full variable domain: GAGVSQSPSNKVTEKGKDVELRCDPISGHTALYWYRQSLGQGLEFLIYFQGNSAPDKSGLPSDRFSAERTGGSVSTLTIQRTQQEDSAVYLCASSRGLAGEGPTQYFGPGTRLLVL.

In this sample, this clonotype turned up many times. The V gene is TRBV12-3 or TRBV12-4, the J gene TRBJ2-1; 10 bases align to TRBD2. J gave up 4 bases and V 5 bases, and 5 bases lay outside the gene matches. This CDR3 is built from 15 residues. This CDR3 is CASSISSGGYNEQFF. The CDR3 DNA reads as TGTGCCAGCAGTATCTCTAGCGGGGGTTACAATGAGCAGTTCTTC.

The rearrangement joins TRBV20-1 to TRBJ1-6, with 7 bases matching TRBD1. The J segment lost 4 bases and the V segment lost 2 bases, leaving 8 bases of the junction unmatched. The CDR3 is 16 residues long. In germline, CDR1 is DFQATT, CDR2 SNEGSKA (reference sequence). In nucleotides, the CDR3 is TGCAGTGCTAGAATAGACAGGGAGGGGTATAATTCACCCCTCCACTTT. Translating it yields CSARIDREGYNSPLHF.

With respect to this clonotype: The CDR3 does not close with the conserved phenylalanine or tryptophan, likely indicating a read error. The V gene is TRBV6-1, the J gene TRBJ2-1; 9 positions agree with TRBD2. With 5 bases clipped from V and 6 bases from J, the junction kept 14 bases outside the gene matches. Germline-derived CDR1 and CDR2 are MNHNS and SASEGT. The CDR3 consists of 17 residues. This CDR3 reads CASSPPGLAGFLNEQFL. Here the CDR3 DNA reads TGTGCCAGCAGTCCCCCGGGGCTAGCGGGGTTCCTCAATGAGCAGTTCCTC.

The chain recombines TRBV11-1 with TRBJ2-4; maybe TRBD2 (6 bases). CDR3 length equals 18 residues. Per the germline V gene, CDR1 is SGHAT and CDR2 is FQDESV (reference sequence). V was shortened by 1 base and J by 1 base, with 17 bases between the two germline ends. The CDR3 is CASSLGAPTGRAKNIQYF. DNA for the CDR3: TGTGCCAGCAGCTTAGGGGCCCCCACTGGGAGGGCCAAAAACATTCAGTACTTC.

The CDR3 protein is CASSQKGQGNQPQHF. CDR3 DNA: TGTGCCAGCAGCCAGAAGGGGCAGGGCAATCAGCCCCAGCATTTT. The chain employs TRBV28 and TRBJ1-5, with a weak D call TRBD1 (5 bases). V was shortened by 6 bases and J by 2 bases, with 14 bases between the two germline ends. The CDR3 spans 15 residues. CDR1 and CDR2 (germline): MDHEN, SYDVKM.